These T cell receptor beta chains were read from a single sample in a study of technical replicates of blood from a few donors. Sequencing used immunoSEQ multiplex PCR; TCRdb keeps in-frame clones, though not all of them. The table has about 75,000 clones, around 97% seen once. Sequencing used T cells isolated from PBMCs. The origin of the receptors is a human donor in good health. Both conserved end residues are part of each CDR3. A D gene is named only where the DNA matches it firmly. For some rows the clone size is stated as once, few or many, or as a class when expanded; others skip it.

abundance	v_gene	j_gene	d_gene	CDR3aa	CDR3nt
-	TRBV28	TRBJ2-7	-	CASSFIRDGSSYEQYF	TGTGCCAGCAGTTTCATCCGGGACGGGAGCTCCTACGAGCAGTACTTC
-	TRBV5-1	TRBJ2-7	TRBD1	CASSADPGQAEYEQYF	TGCGCCAGCAGCGCCGATCCGGGACAGGCCGAGTACGAGCAGTACTTC
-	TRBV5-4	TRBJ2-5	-	CASRATGSGTQYF	TGTGCCAGCAGAGCGACAGGATCAGGGACCCAGTACTTC
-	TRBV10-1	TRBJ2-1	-	CASSPGYGEQFF	TGCGCCAGCAGTCCAGGGTACGGTGAGCAGTTCTTC
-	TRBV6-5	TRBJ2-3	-	CASKLSGNTDTQYF	TGTGCCAGCAAGCTTAGCGGAAACACAGATACGCAGTATTTT
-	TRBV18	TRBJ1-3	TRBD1	CASSPRDSFSGNTIYF	TGTGCCAGCTCACCTAGGGACAGCTTCTCTGGAAACACCATATATTTT
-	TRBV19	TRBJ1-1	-	CASSSLRIHGTEAFF	TGTGCCAGTAGTTCCCTACGCATTCACGGCACTGAAGCTTTCTTT
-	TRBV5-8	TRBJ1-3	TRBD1	CASRLDRASGNTIYF	TGTGCCAGCAGACTCGACAGGGCCTCTGGAAACACCATATATTTT
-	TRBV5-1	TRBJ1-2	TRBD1	CASSSTGANYGYTF	TGCGCCAGCAGCTCGACAGGGGCTAACTATGGCTACACCTTC
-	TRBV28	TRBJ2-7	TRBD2	CASSLGLAGYEQYF	TGTGCCAGCAGTTTAGGACTAGCGGGTTACGAGCAGTACTTC
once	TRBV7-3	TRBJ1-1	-	CASSQQENTEAFF	TGTGCCAGCAGCCAACAGGAGAACACTGAAGCTTTCTTT
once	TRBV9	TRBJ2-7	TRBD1	CASSVEGQTYEQYF	TGTGCCAGCAGCGTAGAGGGACAGACCTACGAGCAGTACTTC
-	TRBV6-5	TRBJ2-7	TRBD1	CASRADRGLSYEQYF	TGTGCCAGCAGAGCAGACAGGGGCCTATCCTACGAGCAGTACTTC
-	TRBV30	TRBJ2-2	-	CAWSVWGLTGELFF	TGTGCCTGGAGTGTATGGGGGCTCACCGGGGAGCTGTTTTTT
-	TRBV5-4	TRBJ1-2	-	CASSLSGGLGYGYTF	TGTGCCAGCAGCTTATCGGGGGGCTTAGGCTATGGCTACACCTTC
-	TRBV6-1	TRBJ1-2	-	CASTTQQGNYGYTF	TGTGCCAGCACCACACAACAGGGAAACTATGGCTACACCTTC
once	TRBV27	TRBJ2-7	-	CASKTRPGREQYF	TGTGCCAGCAAAACTAGGCCGGGTCGGGAGCAGTACTTC
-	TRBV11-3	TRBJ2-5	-	CASSLVGETQETQYF	TGTGCCAGCAGCTTAGTTGGAGAGACCCAAGAGACCCAGTACTTC
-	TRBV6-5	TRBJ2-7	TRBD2	CASSTSGRMSEQYF	TGTGCCAGCAGTACTAGCGGGAGAATGTCCGAGCAGTACTTC
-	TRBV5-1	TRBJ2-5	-	CASSSGESQETQYF	TGCGCCAGCAGCTCCGGGGAATCCCAAGAGACCCAGTACTTC
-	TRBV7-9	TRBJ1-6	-	CASSWGGQTDYNSPLHF	TGTGCCAGCAGCTGGGGGGGGCAGACGGACTATAATTCACCCCTCCACTTT
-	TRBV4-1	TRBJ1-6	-	CASSQGGGIWDSPLHF	TGCGCCAGCAGCCAAGGGGGGGGGATTTGGGATTCACCCCTCCACTTT
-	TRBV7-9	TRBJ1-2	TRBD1	CASRADRGSNYGYTF	TGTGCCAGCAGGGCTGACAGGGGTAGTAACTATGGCTACACCTTC
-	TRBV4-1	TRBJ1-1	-	CASSLLIQQLNTEAFF	TGCGCCAGCAGCCTCCTAATACAACAGCTGAACACTGAAGCTTTCTTT
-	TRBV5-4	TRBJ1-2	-	CASSFWGGGYGYTF	TGTGCCAGCAGCTTCTGGGGAGGAGGGTATGGCTACACCTTC
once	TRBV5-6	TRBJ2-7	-	CASSRYREQYF	TGTGCCAGCAGCAGATACAGGGAGCAGTACTTC
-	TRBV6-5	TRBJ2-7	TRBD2	CASGTSGNYEQYF	TGTGCCAGCGGTACTAGCGGCAACTACGAGCAGTACTTC
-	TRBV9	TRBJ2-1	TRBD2	CASSPGAGEYNEQFF	TGTGCCAGCAGCCCGGGAGCGGGGGAATACAATGAGCAGTTCTTC
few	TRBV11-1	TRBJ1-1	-	CASSPRVATEAFF	TGTGCCAGCAGCCCCAGGGTGGCCACTGAAGCTTTCTTT
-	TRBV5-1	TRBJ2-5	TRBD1	CASSPGTVQETQYF	TGCGCCAGCAGCCCTGGGACAGTTCAAGAGACCCAGTACTTC
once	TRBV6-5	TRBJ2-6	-	CASRGSGANVLTF	TGTGCCAGCCGAGGCTCTGGGGCCAACGTCCTGACTTTC
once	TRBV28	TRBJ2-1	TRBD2	CASSSKRPGTSRHQFF	TGTGCCAGCAGTTCCAAACGACCCGGGACTAGCCGGCATCAGTTCTTC
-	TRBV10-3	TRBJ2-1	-	CAISESAGRGATNEQFF	TGTGCCATCAGTGAGTCAGCTGGGCGGGGTGCCACCAATGAGCAGTTCTTC
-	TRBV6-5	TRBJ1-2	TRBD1	CASRYPLDRGYGYTF	TGTGCCAGCAGGTACCCTCTGGACAGGGGCTATGGCTACACCTTC
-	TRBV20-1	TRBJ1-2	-	CSAPRVYGYTF	TGCAGTGCTCCCAGGGTCTATGGCTACACCTTC
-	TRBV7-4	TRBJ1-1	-	CASSLTLVMALEAFF	TGTGCCAGCAGCTTAACCCTCGTTATGGCCTTGGAAGCTTTCTTT
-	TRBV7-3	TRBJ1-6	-	CASSSTGFGSPLHF	TGTGCCAGCAGCTCTACAGGGTTCGGATCACCCCTCCACTTT
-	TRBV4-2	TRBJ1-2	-	CASSQEVRGSNGYTF	TGTGCCAGCAGCCAAGAAGTCCGCGGGAGCAATGGCTACACCTTC
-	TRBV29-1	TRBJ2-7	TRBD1	CSVDKQGDEQYF	TGCAGCGTTGACAAACAGGGGGACGAGCAGTACTTC
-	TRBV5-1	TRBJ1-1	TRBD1	CASSDLGQGVTEAFF	TGCGCCAGCAGCGACCTCGGACAGGGAGTCACTGAAGCTTTCTTT
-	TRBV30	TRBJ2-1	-	CAWSVGGDEQFF	TGTGCCTGGAGTGTAGGTGGAGATGAGCAGTTCTTC